Listed below are T cell receptor beta chains from one sample, sequenced in a study of liver allograft versus peripheral blood T cells. MiXCR was run by TCRdb on the reads, yielding one entry per CDR3 protein. The sample yields approximately 10,000 distinct CDR3 sequences, approximately 18% seen once. The receptor set was obtained from a human patient who had a liver transplant. The T cells may partly be graft donor cells. CDR3s include the opening cysteine and the closing phenylalanine or tryptophan. D genes are given only for firm matches. Rows give clone size only sometimes, using once, few, many, or a class for an expanded clone.

clone_size j_call v_call d_call cdr3_nt cdr3_aa
medium-sized TRBJ1-2 TRBV7-2 TRBD1 TGTGCCAGCAGCACCGGACAGGGGAATGGCTACACCTTC CASSTGQGNGYTF
many TRBJ1-5 TRBV19 TRBD1 TGTGCCAGTAGTTCCGCAGGGGGAGGGAGCAATCAGCCCCAGCATTTT CASSSAGGGSNQPQHF
NA TRBJ2-5 TRBV29-1 NA TGCAGCGTTGATTCGGACTCAAGTGGGGAGACCCAGTACTTC CSVDSDSSGETQYF
medium-sized TRBJ1-2 TRBV6-1 NA TGTGCCAGCAGTGGAACGGGACAAGGCTATGGCTACACCTTC CASSGTGQGYGYTF
few TRBJ1-2 TRBV12-5 NA TGTGCTAGTGGTTTGCCCGGCGGCCTTAACTATGGCTACACCTTC CASGLPGGLNYGYTF
many TRBJ2-3 TRBV6-1 NA TGTGCCAGCAGAGAAACCGGGACTGGGGCTAAGGATACGCAGTATTTT CASRETGTGAKDTQYF
few TRBJ2-7 TRBV30 NA TGTGCCTGGGTCAAGCAGGGGTCCTACGAGCAGTACTTC CAWVKQGSYEQYF
NA TRBJ1-3 TRBV15 NA TGTGCCACCAGCAGAGATCCCCAGGAGGCCTACTCTGGAAACACCATATATTTT CATSRDPQEAYSGNTIYF
NA TRBJ1-5 TRBV20-1 TRBD1 TGCCCCCTGGCGGGACAGCCAGAGCCCCAGCATTTT CPLAGQPEPQHF
many TRBJ1-1 TRBV30 TRBD1 TGTGCCTGGAGTGTACGACAGGGGAGTGAAGCTTTCTTT CAWSVRQGSEAFF
NA TRBJ1-6 TRBV11-2 NA TGTGCCAGCAGCGATGGGGTGCGTACACCCCTCCACTTT CASSDGVRTPLHF
many TRBJ1-3 TRBV6-2/TRBV6-3 NA TGTGCCAGCAAGAACACTGGGAACACCATATATTTT CASKNTGNTIYF
few TRBJ1-5 TRBV20-1 NA TGCAGTGCCCGATCTTGGAGCAATCAGCCCCAGCATTTT CSARSWSNQPQHF
many TRBJ1-1 TRBV5-6 NA TGTGCCAGCAGCTTGTGGGGGGAGGGCCCGTTCAGGACTGAAGCTTTCTTT CASSLWGEGPFRTEAFF
NA TRBJ1-2 TRBV19 TRBD1 TGTGCCAGTAGTATTGACAGGGGGCGCAGGGATGGCTACACCTTC CASSIDRGRRDGYTF
NA TRBJ1-2 TRBV20-1 NA TGCAGTGCTAGTGCGCCTATGTATGGCTACACCTTC CSASAPMYGYTF
medium-sized TRBJ1-2 TRBV5-4 NA TGTGCCAGCAGCTTGGCCGGGGCAGGGGAGACTGGCTACACCTTC CASSLAGAGETGYTF
medium-sized TRBJ1-6 TRBV19 NA TGTGCCAGTAACGCCCGGAGGGATTCACCCCTCCACTTT CASNARRDSPLHF
medium-sized TRBJ1-1 TRBV7-2 TRBD1 TGTGCCAGCAGCCCCGCCGTGGGACAGGGGGCCCAAGCTTTCTTT CASSPAVGQGAQAFF
NA TRBJ2-7 TRBV20-1 NA TGCAGTGCTAGAGTATGGGGGGAGTCCTACGAGCAGTACTTC CSARVWGESYEQYF
few TRBJ1-3 TRBV12-3/TRBV12-4 NA TGTGCCAGCCGGGAGCTGCTCTCTGGAAACACCATATATTTT CASRELLSGNTIYF
few TRBJ2-7 TRBV28 TRBD1 TGTGCCAGCAGATCAGGGGGCCTGAGGGGTGAGCAGTACTTC CASRSGGLRGEQYF
medium-sized TRBJ1-2 TRBV6-6 TRBD1 TGTGCCAGCACCCAGGGGGGACAACACGGCTACACCTTC CASTQGGQHGYTF
NA TRBJ1-2 TRBV6-2/TRBV6-3 NA TGTGCCAGCAGTTATAAAGGGGAGGGCTACACCTTC CASSYKGEGYTF
NA TRBJ1-5 TRBV18 NA TGTGCCAGCTCACCGGACACCTTCACTGGAAGCAATCAGCCCCAGCATTTT CASSPDTFTGSNQPQHF
NA TRBJ1-1 TRBV20-1 TRBD1 TGCAGTGCTAGAGGACAGGGGTCGAACACTGAAGCTTTCTTT CSARGQGSNTEAFF
medium-sized TRBJ1-3 TRBV18 NA TGTGCCAGCTCACCACCGGGCAGTACCTCTGGAAACACCATATATTTT CASSPPGSTSGNTIYF
medium-sized TRBJ1-5 TRBV6-2/TRBV6-3 NA TGTGCCAGCGGGGGGGAGAGAGGAGAGAGCAATCAGCCCCAGCATTTT CASGGERGESNQPQHF
medium-sized TRBJ1-1 TRBV27 TRBD1 TGTGCCAGCAGTTCCTGGGGACAGGGTAACCCTGAAGCTTTCTTT CASSSWGQGNPEAFF
medium-sized TRBJ1-1 TRBV6-5 NA TGTGCCAGCATGGGGCGGGGTTTGGGCACTGAAGCTTTCTTT CASMGRGLGTEAFF
NA TRBJ1-3 TRBV19 NA TGTGCCAGTAGTTGGCAGAGAAACACCATATATTTT CASSWQRNTIYF
many TRBJ2-7 TRBV6-2/TRBV6-3 TRBD2 TGTGCCAGCGCCTGGCTAGCGGGGGGTGCTACGGAGCAGTACTTC CASAWLAGGATEQYF
NA TRBJ2-7 TRBV9 TRBD1 TGTGCCAGCAGCGCTCAGGGGGTTCCCTACGAGCAGTACTTC CASSAQGVPYEQYF
NA TRBJ2-6 TRBV5-6 NA TGTGCCAGCAGCTCGGGAGTTTCTGGGGCCAACGTCCTGACTTTC CASSSGVSGANVLTF
few TRBJ2-3 TRBV5-4 NA TGTGCCAGCAGCTTGGGGCGAGGAAGCACAGATACGCAGTATTTT CASSLGRGSTDTQYF
medium-sized TRBJ1-1 TRBV29-1 NA TGCAGCGTTGTAGCTGATTGGAACACTGAAGCTTTCTTT CSVVADWNTEAFF
many TRBJ1-3 TRBV6-5 NA TGTGCCAGCAGTCGGGGGATCTCTGGAAACACCATATATTTT CASSRGISGNTIYF
medium-sized TRBJ1-2 TRBV18 NA TGTGCCAGCTCACCAGGGGGGGTCGGTTATGGCTACACCTTC CASSPGGVGYGYTF
medium-sized TRBJ1-3 TRBV30 NA TGTGCCTGGAGTGTAAGGGGGACGGGAGGAAACACCATATATTTT CAWSVRGTGGNTIYF
many TRBJ1-5 TRBV6-5 NA TGTGCCAGCAGACGGACAGCGGATTATAGCAATCAGCCCCAGCATTTT CASRRTADYSNQPQHF